The sequence of this TCR beta chain was determined in a study of technical replicates of blood from a handful of donors. V lost 5 bases and J lost 0, with 10 bases in between. Germline V gene lookup returns CDR1 SGHTA and CDR2 FQGTGA. The CDR3 loop spans 14 amino acids. A single count supports this clone. This table comes from immunoSEQ multiplex PCR, and its TCRdb copy is limited to in-frame clones, with some not included. This sample has 65,000 to 80,000 clones, with approximately 96% found just once. The chain employs TRBV7-3 and TRBJ2-5; possible D gene TRBD2, 5 bases. The receptor was isolated from a human donor in good health. Sequencing input: T cells isolated from PBMCs. Here the CDR3 DNA reads TGTGCCAGCAGCATTACCGGGAACCAAGAGACCCAGTACTTC. This gives the protein CASSITGNQETQYF.